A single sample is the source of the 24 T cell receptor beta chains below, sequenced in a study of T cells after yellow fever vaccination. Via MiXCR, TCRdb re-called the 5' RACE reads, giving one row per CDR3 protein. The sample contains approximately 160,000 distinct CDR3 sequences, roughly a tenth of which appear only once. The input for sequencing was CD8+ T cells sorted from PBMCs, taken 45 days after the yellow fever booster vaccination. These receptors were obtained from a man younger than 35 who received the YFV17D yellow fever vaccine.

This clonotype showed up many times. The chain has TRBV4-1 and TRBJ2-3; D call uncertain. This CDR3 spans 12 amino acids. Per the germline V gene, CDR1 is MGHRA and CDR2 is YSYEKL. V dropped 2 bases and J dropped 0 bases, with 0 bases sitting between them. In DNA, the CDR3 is TGCGCCAGCAGCCAAAGCACAGATACGCAGTATTTT. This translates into CASSQSTDTQYF.

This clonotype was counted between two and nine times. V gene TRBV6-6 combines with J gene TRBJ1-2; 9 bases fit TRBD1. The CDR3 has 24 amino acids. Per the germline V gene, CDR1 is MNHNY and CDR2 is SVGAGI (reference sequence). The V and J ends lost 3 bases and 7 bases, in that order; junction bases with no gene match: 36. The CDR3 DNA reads TGTGCCAGCAGTTATTCACCACTGGGAGTACCCCCACGAGTCGACAGGGGGTTACTCGGTGGCTACACCTTC. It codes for CASSYSPLGVPPRVDRGLLGGYTF.

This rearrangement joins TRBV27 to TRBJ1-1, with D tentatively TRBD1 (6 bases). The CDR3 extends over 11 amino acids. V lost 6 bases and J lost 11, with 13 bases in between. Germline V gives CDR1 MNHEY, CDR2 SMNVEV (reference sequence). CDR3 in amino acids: CASRRGWTAFF. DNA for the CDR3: TGTGCCAGCAGAAGGGGGTGGACGGCTTTCTTT.

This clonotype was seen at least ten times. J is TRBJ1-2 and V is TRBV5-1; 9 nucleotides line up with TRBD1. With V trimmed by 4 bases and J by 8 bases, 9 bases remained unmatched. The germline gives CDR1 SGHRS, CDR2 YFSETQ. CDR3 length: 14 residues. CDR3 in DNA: TGCGCCAGCAGCCTTGGGACAGGGACGAGGGGCTACACCTTC. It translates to CASSLGTGTRGYTF.

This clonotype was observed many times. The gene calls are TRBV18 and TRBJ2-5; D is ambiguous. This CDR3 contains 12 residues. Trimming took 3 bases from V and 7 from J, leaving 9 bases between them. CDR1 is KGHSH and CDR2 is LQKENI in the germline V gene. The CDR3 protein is CASSPLLGTQYF. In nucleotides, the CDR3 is TGTGCCAGCTCACCGCTTCTAGGGACCCAGTACTTC.

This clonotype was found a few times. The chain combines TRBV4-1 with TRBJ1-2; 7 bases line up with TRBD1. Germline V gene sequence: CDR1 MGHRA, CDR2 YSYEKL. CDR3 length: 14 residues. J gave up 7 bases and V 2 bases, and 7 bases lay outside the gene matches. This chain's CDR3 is CASSQLGTVGGYTF. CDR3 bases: TGCGCCAGCAGCCAACTCGGGACAGTCGGTGGCTACACCTTC.

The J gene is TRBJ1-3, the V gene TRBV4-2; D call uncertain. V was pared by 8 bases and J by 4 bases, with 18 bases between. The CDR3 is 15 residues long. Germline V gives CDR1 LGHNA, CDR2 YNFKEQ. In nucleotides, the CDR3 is TGTGCCAGCCAACCTGCATCCGGTGGGGGAAACACCATATATTTT. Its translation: CASQPASGGGNTIYF.

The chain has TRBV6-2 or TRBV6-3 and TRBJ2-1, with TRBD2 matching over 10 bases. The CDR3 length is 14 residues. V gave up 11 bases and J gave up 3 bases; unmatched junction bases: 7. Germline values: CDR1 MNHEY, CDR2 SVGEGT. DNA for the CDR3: TGTGCCTCGACTGGGACTAGCGTCTACAATGAGCAGTTCTTC. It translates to CASTGTSVYNEQFF.

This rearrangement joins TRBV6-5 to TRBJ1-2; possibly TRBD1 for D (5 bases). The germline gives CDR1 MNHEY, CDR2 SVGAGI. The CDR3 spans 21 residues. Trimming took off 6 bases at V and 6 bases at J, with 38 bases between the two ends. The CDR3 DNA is TGTGCCAGCAGGAAGACAGTTACGGTGCTAGAGAGACTACCGGGGGAGGATGGCTACACCTTC. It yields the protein CASRKTVTVLERLPGEDGYTF.

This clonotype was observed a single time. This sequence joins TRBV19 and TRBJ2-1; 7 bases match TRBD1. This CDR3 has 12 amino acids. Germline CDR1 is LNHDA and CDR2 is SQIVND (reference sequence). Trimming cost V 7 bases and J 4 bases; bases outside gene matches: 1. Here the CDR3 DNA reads TGTGCCAGTAAGGACAGGTACAATGAGCAGTTCTTC. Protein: CASKDRYNEQFF.

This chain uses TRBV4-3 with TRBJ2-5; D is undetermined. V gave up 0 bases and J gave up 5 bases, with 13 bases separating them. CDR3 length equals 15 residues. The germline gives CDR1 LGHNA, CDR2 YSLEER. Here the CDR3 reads CASSQDRVLGETQYF. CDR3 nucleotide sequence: TGCGCCAGCAGCCAAGATAGGGTGCTCGGCGAGACCCAGTACTTC.

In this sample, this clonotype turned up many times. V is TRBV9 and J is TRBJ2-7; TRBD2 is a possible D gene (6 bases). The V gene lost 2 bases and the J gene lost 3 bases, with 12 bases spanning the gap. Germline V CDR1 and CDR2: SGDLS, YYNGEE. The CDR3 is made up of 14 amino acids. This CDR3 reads CASSVGGTYYEQYF. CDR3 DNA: TGTGCCAGCAGCGTCGGGGGAACCTACTACGAGCAGTACTTC.

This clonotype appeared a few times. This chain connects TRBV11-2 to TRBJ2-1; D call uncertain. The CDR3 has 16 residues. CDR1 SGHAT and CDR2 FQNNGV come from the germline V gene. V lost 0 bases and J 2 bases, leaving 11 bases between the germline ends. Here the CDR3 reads CASSLDVGSAYNEQFF. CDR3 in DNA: TGTGCCAGCAGCTTAGATGTGGGTTCAGCCTACAATGAGCAGTTCTTC.

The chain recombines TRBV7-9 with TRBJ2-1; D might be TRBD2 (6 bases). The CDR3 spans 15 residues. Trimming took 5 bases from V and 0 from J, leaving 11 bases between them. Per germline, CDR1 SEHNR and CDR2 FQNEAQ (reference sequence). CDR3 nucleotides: TGTGCCAGCAGCCCCCGGGAGATCTCCTACAATGAGCAGTTCTTC. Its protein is CASSPREISYNEQFF.

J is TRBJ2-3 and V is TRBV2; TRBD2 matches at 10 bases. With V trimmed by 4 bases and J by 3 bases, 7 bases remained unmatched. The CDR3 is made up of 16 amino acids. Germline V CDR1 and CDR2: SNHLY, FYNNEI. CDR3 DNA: TGTGCCAGCAGTGTGGAACTAGCGGGGAGTACAGATACGCAGTATTTT. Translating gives CASSVELAGSTDTQYF.

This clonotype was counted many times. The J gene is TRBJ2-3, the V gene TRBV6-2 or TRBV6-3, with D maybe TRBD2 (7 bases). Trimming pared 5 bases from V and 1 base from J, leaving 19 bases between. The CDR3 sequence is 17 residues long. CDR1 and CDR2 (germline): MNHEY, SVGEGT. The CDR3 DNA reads TGTGCCAGCAGTCACGGAAGGGGGGGCCGTGGCACAGATACGCAGTATTTT. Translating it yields CASSHGRGGRGTDTQYF.

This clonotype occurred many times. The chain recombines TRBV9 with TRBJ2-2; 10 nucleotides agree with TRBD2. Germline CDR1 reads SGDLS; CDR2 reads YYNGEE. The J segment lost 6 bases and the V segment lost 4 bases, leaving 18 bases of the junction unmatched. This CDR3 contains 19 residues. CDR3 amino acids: CASSPTPGRAGGPAGELFF. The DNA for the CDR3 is TGTGCCAGCAGCCCCACACCGGGGCGAGCGGGGGGGCCGGCCGGGGAGCTGTTTTTT.

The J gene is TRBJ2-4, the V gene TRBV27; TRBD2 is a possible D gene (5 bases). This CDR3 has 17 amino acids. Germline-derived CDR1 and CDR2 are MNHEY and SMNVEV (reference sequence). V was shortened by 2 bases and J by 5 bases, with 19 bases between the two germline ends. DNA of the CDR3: TGTGCCAGCAGTTTAAATCGGGGAAATAGTCCGGAAAACATTCAGTACTTC. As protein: CASSLNRGNSPENIQYF.

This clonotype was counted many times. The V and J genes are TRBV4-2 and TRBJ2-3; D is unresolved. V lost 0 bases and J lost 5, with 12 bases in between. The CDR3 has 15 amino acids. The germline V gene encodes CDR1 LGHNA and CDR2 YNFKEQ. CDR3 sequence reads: CASSQEVGPGDTQYF. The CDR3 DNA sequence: TGTGCCAGCAGCCAAGAGGTCGGCCCGGGAGATACGCAGTATTTT.

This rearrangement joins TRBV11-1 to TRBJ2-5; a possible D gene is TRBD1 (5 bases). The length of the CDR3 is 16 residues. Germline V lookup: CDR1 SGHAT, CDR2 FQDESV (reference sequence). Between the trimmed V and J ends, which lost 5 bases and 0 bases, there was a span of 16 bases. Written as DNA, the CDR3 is TGTGCCAGCAGCGCTACAGGAGTCGGCGACCAAGAGACCCAGTACTTC. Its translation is CASSATGVGDQETQYF.

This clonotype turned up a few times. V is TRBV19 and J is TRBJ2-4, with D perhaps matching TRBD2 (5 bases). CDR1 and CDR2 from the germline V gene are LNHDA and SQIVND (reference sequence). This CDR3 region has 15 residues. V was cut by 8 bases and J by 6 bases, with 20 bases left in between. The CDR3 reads CASQVGGSPLNIQYF. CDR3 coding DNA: TGTGCCAGTCAGGTTGGAGGTTCGCCACTAAACATTCAGTACTTC.

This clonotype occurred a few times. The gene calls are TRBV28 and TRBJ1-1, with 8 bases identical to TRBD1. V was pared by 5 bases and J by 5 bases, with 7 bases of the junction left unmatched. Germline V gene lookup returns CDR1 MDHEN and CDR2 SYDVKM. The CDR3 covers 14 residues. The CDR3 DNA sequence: TGTGCCAGCAGTACCAGACAGGGGTGGACTGAAGCTTTCTTT. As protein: CASSTRQGWTEAFF.

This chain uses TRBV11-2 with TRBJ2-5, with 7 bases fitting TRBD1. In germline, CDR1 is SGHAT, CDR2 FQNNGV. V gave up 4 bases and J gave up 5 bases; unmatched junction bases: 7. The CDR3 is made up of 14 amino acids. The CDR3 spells CASSSSTGPETQYF. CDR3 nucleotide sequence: TGTGCCAGCAGCTCATCGACAGGGCCGGAGACCCAGTACTTC.

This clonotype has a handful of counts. The CDR3 coding sequence is TGCAGCGTTCGATTGGCGGGGGGGATTACCTACGAGCAGTACTTC. Protein: CSVRLAGGITYEQYF. V is TRBV29-1 and J is TRBJ2-7; TRBD2 agrees at 9 bases. Germline V gene data show CDR1 as SQVTM and CDR2 as ANQGSEA. V lost 5 bases to trimming and J lost 2 bases; unmatched junction nucleotides: 10. CDR3 length: 15 amino acids.